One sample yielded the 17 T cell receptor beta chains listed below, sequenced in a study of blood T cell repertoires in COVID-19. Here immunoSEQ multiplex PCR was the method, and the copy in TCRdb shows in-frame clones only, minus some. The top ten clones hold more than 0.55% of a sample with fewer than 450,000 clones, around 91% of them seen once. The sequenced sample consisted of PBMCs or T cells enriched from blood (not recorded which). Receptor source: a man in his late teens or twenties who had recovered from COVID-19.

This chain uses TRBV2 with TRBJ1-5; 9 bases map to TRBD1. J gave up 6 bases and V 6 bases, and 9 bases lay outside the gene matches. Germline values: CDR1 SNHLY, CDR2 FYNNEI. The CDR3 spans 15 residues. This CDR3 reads CASRPPGQGRQPQHF. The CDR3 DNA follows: TGTGCCAGCAGACCCCCGGGACAGGGTCGTCAGCCCCAGCATTTT.

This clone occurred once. CDR3 bases: TGTGCCAGCAGTCCAGACAGGGGGCAATCGACTGAGCAGTTCTTC. Protein: CASSPDRGQSTEQFF. This rearrangement joins TRBV27 to TRBJ2-1, with 10 bases fitting TRBD1. Per the germline V gene, CDR1 is MNHEY and CDR2 is SMNVEV (reference sequence). Germline trimming cut 5 bases from V and 9 bases from J; bases unmatched to any gene: 10. This CDR3 has 15 residues.

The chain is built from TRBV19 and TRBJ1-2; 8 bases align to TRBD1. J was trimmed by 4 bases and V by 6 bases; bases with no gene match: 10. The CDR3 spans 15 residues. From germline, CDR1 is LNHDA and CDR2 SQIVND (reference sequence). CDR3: CASSLTGGMVYGYTF. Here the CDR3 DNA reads TGTGCCAGTAGCCTTACAGGGGGGATGGTCTATGGCTACACCTTC. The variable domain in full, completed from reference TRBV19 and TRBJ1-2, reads DGGITQSPKYLFRKEGQNVTLSCEQNLNHDAMYWYRQDPGQGLRLIYYSQIVNDFQKGDIAEGYSVSREKKESFPLTVTSAQKNPTAFYLCASSLTGGMVYGYTFGSGTRLTVV.

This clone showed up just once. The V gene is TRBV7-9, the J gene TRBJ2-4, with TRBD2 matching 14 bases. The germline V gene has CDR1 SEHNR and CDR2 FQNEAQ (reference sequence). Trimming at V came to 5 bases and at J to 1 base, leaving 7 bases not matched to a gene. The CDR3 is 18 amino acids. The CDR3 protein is CASSLGLAGVGAKNIQYF. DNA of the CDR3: TGTGCCAGCAGCCTGGGACTAGCGGGAGTAGGTGCCAAAAACATTCAGTACTTC.

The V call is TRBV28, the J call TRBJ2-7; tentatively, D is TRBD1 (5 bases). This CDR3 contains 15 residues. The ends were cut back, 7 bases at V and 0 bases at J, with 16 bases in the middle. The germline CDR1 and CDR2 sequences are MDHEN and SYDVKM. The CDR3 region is CASNRPGDSSYEQYF. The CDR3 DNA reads TGTGCCAGCAATCGACCGGGCGACAGCTCCTACGAGCAGTACTTC.

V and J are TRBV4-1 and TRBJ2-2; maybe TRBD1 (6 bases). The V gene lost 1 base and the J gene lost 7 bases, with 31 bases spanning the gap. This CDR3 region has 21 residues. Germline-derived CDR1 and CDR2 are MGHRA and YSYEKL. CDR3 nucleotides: TGCGCCAGCAGCCAAGCCCCGGGACAACCCCCCAAAGTGGGATATAACGGGGAGCTGTTTTTT. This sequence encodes CASSQAPGQPPKVGYNGELFF.

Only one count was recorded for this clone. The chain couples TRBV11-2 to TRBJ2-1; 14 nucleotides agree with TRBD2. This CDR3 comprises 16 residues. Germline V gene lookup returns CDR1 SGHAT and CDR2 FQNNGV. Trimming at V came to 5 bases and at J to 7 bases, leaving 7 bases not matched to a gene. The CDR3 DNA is TGTGCCAGCAGCACCGGACTAGCGGGAGGTAGTAATGAGCAGTTCTTC. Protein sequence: CASSTGLAGGSNEQFF.

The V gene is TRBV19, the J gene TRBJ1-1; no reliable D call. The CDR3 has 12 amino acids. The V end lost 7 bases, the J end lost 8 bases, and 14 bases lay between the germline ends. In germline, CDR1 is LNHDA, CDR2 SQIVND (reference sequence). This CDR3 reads CASKEEWAEAFF. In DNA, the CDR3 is TGTGCCAGTAAGGAGGAGTGGGCAGAAGCTTTCTTT.

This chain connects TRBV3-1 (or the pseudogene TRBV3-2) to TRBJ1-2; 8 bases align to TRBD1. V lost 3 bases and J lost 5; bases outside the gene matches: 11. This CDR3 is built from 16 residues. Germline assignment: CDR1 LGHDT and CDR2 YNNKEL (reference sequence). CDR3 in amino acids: CASSHQQGAQGYGYTF. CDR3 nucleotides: TGTGCCAGCAGCCATCAGCAGGGGGCGCAGGGGTATGGCTACACCTTC.

The CDR3 region has the DNA TGTGCCAGCAGCGCACTGAGCGGGAGCGGCACCCCCACACAAGAGACCCAGTACTTC. Its translation: CASSALSGSGTPTQETQYF. The V and J genes are TRBV2 and TRBJ2-5; the match to TRBD2 covers 8 bases. V was pared by 6 bases and J by 2 bases, with 20 bases of the junction left unmatched. Germline V gives CDR1 SNHLY, CDR2 FYNNEI. CDR3 length equals 19 residues.

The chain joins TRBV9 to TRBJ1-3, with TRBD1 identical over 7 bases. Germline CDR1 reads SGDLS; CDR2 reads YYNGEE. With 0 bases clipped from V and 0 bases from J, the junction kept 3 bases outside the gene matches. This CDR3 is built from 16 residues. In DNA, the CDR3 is TGTGCCAGCAGCGTAGAACAGGGGCACTCTGGAAACACCATATATTTT. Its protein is CASSVEQGHSGNTIYF.

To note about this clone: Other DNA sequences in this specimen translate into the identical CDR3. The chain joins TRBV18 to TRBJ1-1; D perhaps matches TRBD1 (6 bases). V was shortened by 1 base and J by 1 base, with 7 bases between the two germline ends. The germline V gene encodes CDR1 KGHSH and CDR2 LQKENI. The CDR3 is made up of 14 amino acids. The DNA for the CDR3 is TGTGCCAGCTCACCACGACAGGAGAACACTGAAGCTTTCTTT. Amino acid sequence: CASSPRQENTEAFF.

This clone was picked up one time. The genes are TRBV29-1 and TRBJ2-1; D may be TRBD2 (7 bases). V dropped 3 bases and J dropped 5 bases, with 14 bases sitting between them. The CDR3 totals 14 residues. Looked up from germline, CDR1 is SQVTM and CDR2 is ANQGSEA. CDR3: CSVERGGRDNEQFF. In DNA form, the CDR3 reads TGCAGCGTTGAGAGGGGGGGACGGGACAATGAGCAGTTCTTC.

This CDR3 reads CASSLGGSGGGRYNEQFF. Written as DNA, the CDR3 is TGCGCCAGCAGCTTGGGAGGGTCTGGTGGGGGCAGGTACAATGAGCAGTTCTTC. The chain carries TRBV5-1 and TRBJ2-1; D is perhaps TRBD1 (6 bases). The CDR3 is 18 residues long. Looked up from germline, CDR1 is SGHRS and CDR2 is YFSETQ. The V end lost 0 bases, the J end lost 4 bases, and 20 bases lay between the germline ends.

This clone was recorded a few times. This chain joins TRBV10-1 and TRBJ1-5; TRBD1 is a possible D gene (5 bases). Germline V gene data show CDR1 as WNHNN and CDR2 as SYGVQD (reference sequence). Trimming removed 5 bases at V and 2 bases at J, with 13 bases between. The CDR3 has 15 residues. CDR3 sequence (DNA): TGCGCCAGCAGTCCGGGGGATTATGGCAATCAGCCCCAGCATTTT. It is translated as CASSPGDYGNQPQHF.

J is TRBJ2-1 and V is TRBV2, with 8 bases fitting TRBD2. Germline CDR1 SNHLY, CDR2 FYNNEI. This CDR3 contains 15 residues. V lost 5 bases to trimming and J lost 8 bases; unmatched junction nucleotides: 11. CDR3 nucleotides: TGTGCCAGCAGTCGTCTCGGGGGGGGCGGAGATGAGCAGTTCTTC. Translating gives CASSRLGGGGDEQFF.

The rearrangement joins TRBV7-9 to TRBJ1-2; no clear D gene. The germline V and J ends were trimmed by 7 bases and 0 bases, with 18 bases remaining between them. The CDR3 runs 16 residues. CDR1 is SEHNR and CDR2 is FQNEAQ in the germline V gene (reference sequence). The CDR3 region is CASTQPQASPNYGYTF. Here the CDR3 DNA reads TGTGCCAGCACCCAACCTCAGGCTTCCCCTAACTATGGCTACACCTTC.